This T cell receptor (beta chain) was sequenced in a study of CD8+CD57+ T cells in acquired aplastic anemia. General study results and limits: Researchers report that fewer than 30 CD8+ CDR3 sequences appeared in both patients and controls.

Investigators profiled TCR beta VDJ and CDR3 from genomic DNA template. Via MiXCR, TCRdb re-called the reads, giving one row per CDR3 protein. The table has around 430,000 distinct CDR3 sequences, 25% to 40% seen once. In patients chosen for sequencing, flow cytometry had shown CD8+CD57+ cell expansion. Among the patients, none had received any therapy at the time of blood sampling. As concerns this clonotype: Antigen specificity is unknown.

What was sequenced was sorted CD4+, CD8+, or CD8+CD57+ T cells (not recorded which) from PBMCs. The sequence was collected from a human donor with aplastic anemia.

For the CDR3, the DNA is TGTGCCACCAGTGTACCGACTGGTACAGATACGCAGTATTTT. Protein: CATSVPTGTDTQYF. The chain recombines TRBV24-1 with TRBJ2-3; D uncertain. The CDR3 totals 14 residues. The V gene lost 5 bases and the J gene lost 3 bases, with 11 bases spanning the gap. The germline gives CDR1 KGHDR, CDR2 SFDVKD.